This T cell receptor beta chain stems from a study of blood T cell repertoires in COVID-19 (dated by TCRdb to 2018 to 2020). The study in broad terms: The collaborator samples originated in the United States, Italy and Spain and spanned the acute and convalescent phases of COVID-19. The prospective study material was composed of cDNA or gDNA derived from T cells, B-cell-depleted T cells, or PBMCs. The dataset comprised deeply sampled blood TCRbeta repertoires from subjects exposed to, actively infected with, or recovered from COVID-19. The samples were drawn from the first 160 participants of the ongoing ImmuneRACE study and from 950 to 1,500 subjects provided by 6 global collaborators. A freely available public database, intended as a resource for researchers studying the immune response to SARS-CoV-2, is where the repertoires were released. The sample metadata nearly always contained a de-identified subject ID, COVID-19 status, age in years and sex. Where available, HLA class I and class II types were taken from metadata supplied by the sample provider and were not determined by assay-based typing. General findings and caveats noted by the study authors: Clinical and demographic metadata were provided uncurated, with the amount varying by source and participant.

Deletion took 0 bases off V and 5 bases off J, with a span of 14 bases between the germline ends. Including the terminal cysteine and phenylalanine, the CDR3 comprises 16 residues. The only DNA kept is the CDR3, 48 bases in frame from the first base. The germline V gene specifies MGHRA as CDR1 and YSYEKL as CDR2. Collaborating institutions collected whole blood in K2EDTA tubes following their own protocols. For TCRbeta analysis, collaborators shipped samples in one of three forms: frozen whole blood, isolated PBMCs, or DNA extracted from either of those sample types. TCRbeta CDR3 regions were amplified from genomic DNA by means of the immunoSEQ Assay, a bias-controlled multiplex PCR. As for the original processing: Within the assay, amplification of reference gene primers was used to estimate how many nucleated cells each sample contained. To quantify the absolute abundance of each unique TCRbeta CDR3 rearrangement, sequence reads were collapsed and filtered. For each sample, productive Simpson clonality was calculated by taking the square root of Simpson's diversity index across productive rearrangements. This immuneACCESS table, as held by TCRdb, lists in-frame sequences with V and J called but not all clones. Of the missing ones, under half trace to an unresolved V gene in checked studies; the others have no known cause. The V and J calls and clone size are taken from that table; D and trimming were inferred from the DNA. Counted in this sample were around 140,000 clones; about four fifths of them appeared once. Clones ranked in the top ten supply about 18% of the sample.

Notes on this clone: This clone's antigen is unknown. Base qualities are not provided; no much larger clone lies one nucleotide away.

Sequenced material: peripheral blood. This clonotype originated in a woman at least 80 years old with acute or convalescent COVID-19. The chain couples TRBV4-1 to TRBJ1-5, with a tentative D gene TRBD1 over 6 matching bases. In nucleotide form, the sequence is TGCGCCAGCAGCCAAGAGTCGACAGGAGAATATCAGCCCCAGCATTTT. This encodes CASSQESTGEYQPQHF.